This T cell receptor beta chain is from a study of blood T cell repertoires in COVID-19. About the research overall: Samples representing acute and convalescent COVID-19 were sourced from the United States, Italy and Spain. PBMCs, B-cell-depleted T cells, or T cells provided the cDNA or gDNA that made up the material.

Methods used by the authors: Amplification of reference gene primers was used by the study to estimate nucleated cell counts. The method was immunoSEQ multiplex PCR; TCRdb's version includes in-frame clones alone and lacks a portion of them. The DNA gave D and trimming, while V, J and clone size come from that table. The sample holds about 89,000 clones, just under 80% seen once. Followed over time, Seattle patients had been enrolled while infection was active. V shed 1 base and J 2 bases; nucleotides not matched to a gene: 10. Per the germline V gene, CDR1 is MGHRA and CDR2 is YSYEKL. The CDR3 is made up of 19 amino acids.

The source of this sequence is a man in his sixties or seventies with COVID-19, enrolled during active disease. The sequencing sample was made of peripheral blood. The rearrangement links TRBV4-1 to TRBJ2-4, with 11 bases that match TRBD2. CDR3 in amino acids: CASSQGISGGAVTKNIQYF. CDR3 bases: TGCGCCAGCAGCCAAGGAATTAGCGGGGGGGCCGTGACCAAAAACATTCAGTACTTC.